Listed here is a single T cell receptor beta chain. What it binds is not known. The assay used deep level. Clones were read by immunoSEQ multiplex PCR, and TCRdb kept only the in-frame ones, dropping some. The sample lists just over 2,000,000 clones; around 95% were seen once. The data originate from a study of shared clonotypes between healthy human individuals. General study results and limits: Clonotypes which were not shared had lower generation probabilities than clonotypes that all four donors shared. With several donors compared, 4% to 5% of naive CD4 clonotypes were shared.

Germline assignment: CDR1 MNHNS and CDR2 SASEGT. This CDR3 spans 13 amino acids. The V gene lost 10 bases and the J gene lost 3 bases, with 16 bases spanning the gap. This clonotype originated in a man between 18 and 35 years old in good health. The V gene is TRBV6-1, the J gene TRBJ2-7, with D perhaps TRBD1 (5 bases). What was sequenced was naive CD4+ T cells sorted from blood. Subset denoted: CD45RA+ positively selected. CDR3 DNA sequence: TGTGCCACAGTGGAGTCAGGGATCTACGAGCAGTACTTC. This encodes CATVESGIYEQYF.